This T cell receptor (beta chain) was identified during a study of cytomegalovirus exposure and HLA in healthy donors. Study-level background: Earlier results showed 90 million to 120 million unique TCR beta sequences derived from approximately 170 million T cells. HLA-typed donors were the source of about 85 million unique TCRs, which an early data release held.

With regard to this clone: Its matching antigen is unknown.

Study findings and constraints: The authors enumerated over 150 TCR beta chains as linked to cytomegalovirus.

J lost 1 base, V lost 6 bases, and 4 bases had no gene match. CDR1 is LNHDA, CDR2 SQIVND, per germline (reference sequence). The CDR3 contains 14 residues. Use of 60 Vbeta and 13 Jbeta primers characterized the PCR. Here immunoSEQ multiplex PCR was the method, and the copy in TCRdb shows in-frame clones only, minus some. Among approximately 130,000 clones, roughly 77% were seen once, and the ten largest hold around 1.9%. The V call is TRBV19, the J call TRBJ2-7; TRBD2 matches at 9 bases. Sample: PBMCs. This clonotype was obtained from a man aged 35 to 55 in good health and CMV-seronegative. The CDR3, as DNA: TGTGCCAGTAGCGCGCTAGCGGGGTCCTACGAGCAGTACTTC. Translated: CASSALAGSYEQYF.